This TCR beta chain was identified in a study of cytomegalovirus exposure and HLA in healthy donors. With 2 bases removed from V and 1 base from J, the gap between germline ends came to 5 bases. The CDR3 is 13 residues long. CDR1 is SGHTA, CDR2 FQGTGA, per germline. The PCR had 60 Vbeta and 13 Jbeta primers. TCRdb keeps only in-frame clones here, not all; method: immunoSEQ multiplex PCR. The specimen's table records roughly 57,000 clones. The source is a young man in good health and CMV-seropositive. V usage is TRBV7-3 and J usage is TRBJ2-5, with D perhaps matching TRBD1 (5 bases). Sequencing used PBMCs. In DNA, the CDR3 is TGTGCCAGCAGCTTAGACAGCCAAGAGACCCAGTACTTC. This encodes CASSLDSQETQYF.